A selection of T cell receptor beta chains follows, all from one sample in a study of CD8 T cells in ankylosing spondylitis. TCRdb re-analysed the 5' RACE reads in MiXCR, keeping a single row per CDR3 protein. The sample lists 100,000 to 150,000 distinct CDR3 sequences; 9.3% were seen once. Sequencing used blood, either unsorted or a sorted T cell fraction (not recorded which). The source of these receptors is a male donor with ankylosing spondylitis or in good health (not recorded which). Both conserved end residues are part of each CDR3. A D gene is named only where the DNA matches it firmly. For some rows the clone size is stated as once, few or many, or as a class when expanded; others skip it.

size: many
D: TRBD1
J: TRBJ2-7
V: TRBV6-1
DNA: TGTGCCAGCAGTGAAGGGACAGGGTTCTACGAGCAGTACTTC
CDR3: CASSEGTGFYEQYF

size: NA
D: NA
J: TRBJ2-1
V: TRBV7-6
DNA: TGTGCCAGCAGCCCGAAGGCGGGACAGAGGATGGATGAGCAGTTCTTC
CDR3: CASSPKAGQRMDEQFF

size: NA
D: NA
J: TRBJ2-3
V: TRBV20-1
DNA: TGCAGTGCTAGAGATGGGGGACCATACCGTACTAGCACAGATACGCAGTATTTT
CDR3: CSARDGGPYRTSTDTQYF

size: many
D: NA
J: TRBJ2-1
V: TRBV4-1
DNA: TGCGCCAGCAGCCAAGACCAGCAGCCAAAAGGCGATGAGCAGTTCTTC
CDR3: CASSQDQQPKGDEQFF

size: NA
D: TRBD2
J: TRBJ2-7
V: TRBV7-2
DNA: TGTGCCAGCAGCTTAGAGGGACTAGCCCTCTACGAGCAGTACTTC
CDR3: CASSLEGLALYEQYF

size: many
D: TRBD1
J: TRBJ2-5
V: TRBV20-1
DNA: TGCAGTGCCGGCAGGGGGAACCAAGAGACCCAGTACTTC
CDR3: CSAGRGNQETQYF

size: many
D: TRBD2
J: TRBJ2-5
V: TRBV7-2
DNA: TGTGCCAGCAGCCAGGTTGGGACTAGTGTAAGAGAGACCCAGTACTTC
CDR3: CASSQVGTSVRETQYF

size: NA
D: NA
J: TRBJ2-1
V: TRBV21-1
DNA: TGTGCCAGCAGCAAAGCGCCGGGACGGCCCTCAGGTGAGCAGTTCTTC
CDR3: CASSKAPGRPSGEQFF

size: NA
D: TRBD2
J: TRBJ2-1
V: TRBV5-5
DNA: TGTGCCAGCAGCTTACTAGCGGGAGTTGGGTACAATGAGCAGTTCTTC
CDR3: CASSLLAGVGYNEQFF

size: many
D: TRBD1
J: TRBJ2-7
V: TRBV5-1
DNA: TGCGCCAGCAGCGCACCGGGACAGGGACATTACGAGCAGTACTTC
CDR3: CASSAPGQGHYEQYF

size: many
D: TRBD2
J: TRBJ2-1
V: TRBV6-1
DNA: TGTGCCAGCGAGTCGGGGGGTTCCCACAATGAGCAGTTCTTC
CDR3: CASESGGSHNEQFF

size: many
D: TRBD1
J: TRBJ2-1
V: TRBV27
DNA: TGTGCCAGCAGCCGGGACAGGGATTGGGGTGAGCAGTTCTTC
CDR3: CASSRDRDWGEQFF

size: many
D: TRBD2
J: TRBJ2-1
V: TRBV24-1
DNA: TGTGCCACCAGTGATTTAGGCAGCGGGATCGGCAATGAGCAGTTCTTC
CDR3: CATSDLGSGIGNEQFF

size: NA
D: NA
J: TRBJ2-1
V: TRBV14
DNA: TGTGCCAGCAGCTCAAGGGGCTCGACCTACAATGAGCAGTTCTTC
CDR3: CASSSRGSTYNEQFF

size: NA
D: NA
J: TRBJ2-1
V: TRBV7-6
DNA: TGTGCCAGCAGCCCCAGGTGGCGCAGGAGAATTCCTAATGAGCAGTTCTTC
CDR3: CASSPRWRRRIPNEQFF

size: few
D: TRBD1
J: TRBJ2-2
V: TRBV6-1
DNA: TGTGCCAGCACCTGGACAGGGGAGCCCACCGGGGAGCTGTTTTTT
CDR3: CASTWTGEPTGELFF

size: many
D: NA
J: TRBJ2-3
V: TRBV5-4
DNA: TGTGCCAGCAGCTTTGTGGGGACCACAGATACGCAGTATTTT
CDR3: CASSFVGTTDTQYF

size: many
D: TRBD2
J: TRBJ2-3
V: TRBV4-2
DNA: TGTGCCAGCAGCCAAGATAATCAGCGGGAGGGTTCAGATACGCAGTATTTT
CDR3: CASSQDNQREGSDTQYF

size: many
D: TRBD2
J: TRBJ2-5
V: TRBV29-1
DNA: TGCAGCGGTGCCGGGCTAGCGGGAGAGGAGACCCAGTACTTC
CDR3: CSGAGLAGEETQYF

size: few
D: TRBD2
J: TRBJ2-1
V: TRBV5-4
DNA: TGTGCCAGCAGCTTGGGCCCTTCCAGGGTTTCTAGCGGGAGAAGTCGATTCAATGAGCAGTTCTTC
CDR3: CASSLGPSRVSSGRSRFNEQFF

size: NA
D: NA
J: TRBJ2-1
V: TRBV12-3/TRBV12-4
DNA: TGTGCCCCAGGTTACAGCTCCTACAATGAGCAGTTCTTC
CDR3: CAPGYSSYNEQFF

size: many
D: TRBD1
J: TRBJ2-7
V: TRBV27
DNA: TGTGCCAGCAGTTTAGAACAGGGGTACGAGCAGTACTTC
CDR3: CASSLEQGYEQYF

size: few
D: TRBD1
J: TRBJ1-1
V: TRBV6-1
DNA: TGTGCCAGCAGTCGGGACAGCATAATGAACACTGAAGCTTTCTTT
CDR3: CASSRDSIMNTEAFF

size: few
D: TRBD1
J: TRBJ2-5
V: TRBV29-1
DNA: TGCAGCTCCCGACAGGGGGGGCCTCAAGAGACCCAGTACTTC
CDR3: CSSRQGGPQETQYF

size: few
D: NA
J: TRBJ2-5
V: TRBV7-2
DNA: TGTGCCAGCAGCTTAACCCTGATTTTAGAGACCCAGTACTTC
CDR3: CASSLTLILETQYF

size: many
D: NA
J: TRBJ2-7
V: TRBV7-2
DNA: TGTGCCAGCAGCTTGTTTAGCGAGCAGTACTTC
CDR3: CASSLFSEQYF

size: few
D: TRBD2
J: TRBJ2-1
V: TRBV5-1
DNA: TGCGCCAGCAGCCAAAGACTAGCGGAAGCCTACAATGAGCAGTTCTTC
CDR3: CASSQRLAEAYNEQFF

size: NA
D: TRBD2
J: TRBJ2-1
V: TRBV20-1
DNA: TGCAGGGCTAGCGCTCCGGGACTAGCGGGAGTATCCTACAATGAGCAGTTCTTC
CDR3: CRASAPGLAGVSYNEQFF

size: few
D: TRBD2
J: TRBJ2-6
V: TRBV27
DNA: TGTGCCAGCGCGGCGAGGGGGACTAGCTCTGGGGCCAACGTCCTGACTTTC
CDR3: CASAARGTSSGANVLTF

size: few
D: TRBD2
J: TRBJ2-7
V: TRBV3-1
DNA: TGTGCCAGCAGCAAAGACCCTAGCGGCCCCTTTGAGCAGTACTTC
CDR3: CASSKDPSGPFEQYF

size: NA
D: NA
J: TRBJ2-7
V: TRBV5-1
DNA: TGCGCCAGCAGCTGGACGGCGGTTCGTCGCTACGAGCAGTACTTC
CDR3: CASSWTAVRRYEQYF

size: NA
D: NA
J: TRBJ1-6
V: TRBV28
DNA: TGTGCCAGCAGAGCCGCTATCGAAAATTCACCCCTCCACTTT
CDR3: CASRAAIENSPLHF

size: NA
D: TRBD1
J: TRBJ1-1
V: TRBV12-3/TRBV12-4
DNA: TGTGCCAGCAAAAACAGGGGGGGCACTGAAGCTTTCTTT
CDR3: CASKNRGGTEAFF

size: NA
D: TRBD2
J: TRBJ2-3
V: TRBV6-5
DNA: TGTGCCAGCAGTTACACCCGACTAGCGGGCACAGATACGCAGTATTTT
CDR3: CASSYTRLAGTDTQYF

size: many
D: TRBD2
J: TRBJ2-7
V: TRBV20-1
DNA: TGCAGTGCTAGAGTGGCTAGCGGAGCCTACGAGCAGTACTTC
CDR3: CSARVASGAYEQYF

size: few
D: TRBD2
J: TRBJ2-7
V: TRBV4-2
DNA: TGTGCCAGCAGCCAAGGGGTGGCGGGAGCATCCGAGCAGTACTTC
CDR3: CASSQGVAGASEQYF

size: few
D: TRBD1
J: TRBJ2-6
V: TRBV7-2
DNA: TGTGCCAGCAGCGCCGGGACAGGCGGGGCCAACGTCCTGACTTTC
CDR3: CASSAGTGGANVLTF